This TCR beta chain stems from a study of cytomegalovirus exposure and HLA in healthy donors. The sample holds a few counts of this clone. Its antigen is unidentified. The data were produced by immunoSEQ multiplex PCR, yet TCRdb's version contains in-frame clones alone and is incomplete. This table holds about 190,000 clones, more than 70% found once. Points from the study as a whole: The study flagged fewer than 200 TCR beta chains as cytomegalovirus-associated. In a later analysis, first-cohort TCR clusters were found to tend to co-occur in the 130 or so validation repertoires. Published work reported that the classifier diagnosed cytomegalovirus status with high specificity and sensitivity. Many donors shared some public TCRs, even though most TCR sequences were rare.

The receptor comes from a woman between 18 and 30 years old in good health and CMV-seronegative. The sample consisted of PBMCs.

CDR3 in DNA: TGCGCCAGCAGCTTGGTCAGGGCGAACACCGGGGAGCTGTTTTTT. This encodes CASSLVRANTGELFF. The chain combines TRBV5-1 with TRBJ2-2; D perhaps matches TRBD1 (5 bases). The length of the CDR3 is 15 residues. Per germline, CDR1 SGHRS and CDR2 YFSETQ. The V and J ends lost 0 bases and 0 bases respectively, with 6 bases between them.